These 27 T cell receptor beta chains originate from one sample sequenced in a study of immune evolution from preneoplasia to lung adenocarcinoma. Libraries were prepared by immunoSEQ multiplex PCR; TCRdb keeps only in-frame clonotypes and omits some of them. The sample yields several thousand clones, more than 75% seen once. Sequencing was carried out using FFPE adjacent normal lung tissue. The receptors stem from a person aged 55 to 79 with lung adenocarcinoma.

The V and J genes are TRBV30 and TRBJ1-5; possibly TRBD1 for D (6 bases). The germline V gene has CDR1 GTSNPN and CDR2 SVGIG (reference sequence). The CDR3 covers 14 residues. V was cut by 3 bases and J by 4 bases, with 13 bases left in between. This chain's CDR3 is CAWSHRDKNQPQHF. The CDR3 DNA reads TGTGCCTGGAGCCACCGGGACAAAAATCAGCCCCAGCATTTT.

The CDR3 bases are TGCGCCAGCAGCTTTGGTAGCGGGTACCAAGAGACCCAGTACTTC. This codes for CASSFGSGYQETQYF. V gene TRBV5-1 combines with J gene TRBJ2-5; 7 positions match TRBD2. CDR1 is SGHRS and CDR2 is YFSETQ in the germline V gene. This CDR3 is 15 amino acids long. Trimming cost V 2 bases and J 0 bases; bases outside gene matches: 4.

The chain uses TRBV7-9 and TRBJ1-1; TRBD1 aligns across 7 bases. The CDR3 contains 14 residues. Per the germline V gene, CDR1 is SEHNR and CDR2 is FQNEAQ (reference sequence). V lost 3 bases and J lost 1; bases outside the gene matches: 2. The DNA of the CDR3 is TGTGCCAGCAGCTTGGGACAGCAGAACACTGAAGCTTTCTTT. It yields the protein CASSLGQQNTEAFF.

This clone was recorded a few times. The J gene is TRBJ2-5, the V gene TRBV28, with D perhaps assigned TRBD1 or TRBD2 (5 bases each). V lost 4 bases to trimming and J lost 7 bases, with 16 bases between them. The CDR3 is 14 amino acids. CDR1 is MDHEN, CDR2 SYDVKM, per germline. CDR3 sequence: CASSSSGTPGTQYF. CDR3 nucleotides: TGTGCCAGCAGTTCCTCCGGGACCCCCGGGACCCAGTACTTC.

The chain is built from TRBV11-2 and TRBJ2-2, with 7 bases fitting TRBD2. From germline, CDR1 is SGHAT and CDR2 FQNNGV. J gave up 5 bases and V 6 bases, and 6 bases lay outside the gene matches. The CDR3 extends over 14 amino acids. The CDR3: CASRSAGNTGELFF. CDR3 nucleotides: TGTGCCAGCAGATCAGCGGGGAATACCGGGGAGCTGTTTTTT.

The CDR3 DNA reads as TGCGCCAGCAGCCAAGATCTACGATACGAGCAGTACGTC. Encoded protein: CASSQDLRYEQYV. The genes are TRBV4-3 and TRBJ2-7; D not resolved. CDR3 length equals 13 residues. Germline CDR1 and CDR2: LGHNA and YSLEER. V was pared by 0 bases and J by 4 bases, with 7 bases between.

Here the CDR3 reads CASSSPTEAYEQYF. For the CDR3, the DNA is TGTGCCAGCAGTTCTCCGACAGAGGCCTACGAGCAGTACTTC. V usage is TRBV6-5 and J usage is TRBJ2-7, with TRBD1 as a possible D gene (5 bases). The germline gives CDR1 MNHEY, CDR2 SVGAGI. This CDR3 has 14 amino acids. V dropped 4 bases and J dropped 2 bases, with 12 bases sitting between them.

The chain links TRBV2 to TRBJ1-1; possible D gene TRBD1, 6 bases. The CDR3 runs to 12 residues. Trimming took 3 bases from V and 6 from J, leaving 8 bases between them. Germline CDR1 and CDR2: SNHLY and FYNNEI. The CDR3 loop reads CASSDRGAEAFF. The CDR3 DNA is TGTGCCAGCAGTGACAGGGGAGCTGAAGCTTTCTTT. Together with reference TRBV2 and TRBJ1-1, the CDR3 gives the full variable domain: EPEVTQTPSHQVTQMGQEVILRCVPISNHLYFYWYRQILGQKVEFLVSFYNNEISEKSEIFDDQFSVERPDGSNFTLKIRSTKLEDSAMYFCASSDRGAEAFFGQGTRLTVV.

The chain is built from TRBV7-8 and TRBJ2-1, with TRBD2 identical over 9 bases. This CDR3 has 16 amino acids. The germline V gene encodes CDR1 SGHVS and CDR2 FQNEAQ. Trimming at V came to 1 base and at J to 7 bases, leaving 8 bases not matched to a gene. The CDR3 sequence: CASSLVGSGSLNEQFF. DNA for the CDR3: TGTGCCAGCAGCTTAGTGGGTAGCGGGAGTTTGAATGAGCAGTTCTTC.

The gene calls are TRBV29-1 and TRBJ2-1; either TRBD1 or TRBD2 may fit D (5 bases each). The CDR3 runs 14 residues. CDR1 is SQVTM and CDR2 is ANQGSEA in the germline V gene. V lost 4 bases, J lost 2 bases, and 12 bases lay in between. The CDR3 nucleotides read TGCAGCGTTGGGGACGCTCGAACCTACAATGAGCAGTTCTTC. It yields the protein CSVGDARTYNEQFF.

The CDR3 spells CAWSFYSNQPQHF. CDR3 nucleotide sequence: TGTGCCTGGAGTTTCTATAGCAATCAGCCCCAGCATTTT. This sequence joins TRBV30 and TRBJ1-5; D is uncertain. CDR3 length: 13 residues. V was clipped by 2 bases and J by 0 bases, with 5 bases between them. Germline-derived CDR1 and CDR2 are GTSNPN and SVGIG (reference sequence). The full variable domain, completed using reference TRBV30 and TRBJ1-5, is SQTIHQWPATLVQPVGSPLSLECTVEGTSNPNLYWYRQAAGRGLQLLFYSVGIGQISSEVPQNLSASRPQDRQFILSSKKLLLSDSGFYLCAWSFYSNQPQHFGDGTRLSIL.

The V and J genes are TRBV4-2 and TRBJ2-3, with 7 bases identical to TRBD2. The CDR3 length is 17 residues. V dropped 0 bases and J dropped 2; count of bases not matched to a gene: 8. Germline V CDR1 and CDR2: LGHNA, YNFKEQ. CDR3 residues: CASSQDILAESTDTQYF. CDR3 DNA sequence: TGTGCCAGCAGCCAAGATATTCTAGCGGAGTCCACAGATACGCAGTATTTT.

This clone turned up a few times. Germline is not matched at one junction end, which may reflect a read error. This sequence joins TRBV19 and TRBJ2-1; D is possibly TRBD2 (5 bases). This CDR3 has 13 amino acids. Germline CDR1 LNHDA, CDR2 SQIVND (reference sequence). CDR3 nucleotide sequence: TGTGCCACCTCCGAGGGCTCCAACAATGAGCAGTTCTTC. Amino acid sequence: CATSEGSNNEQFF.

J is TRBJ2-5 and V is TRBV29-1, with D maybe TRBD2 (6 bases). Deletions cut 6 bases from V and 2 bases from J, with 16 bases between. Per germline, CDR1 SQVTM and CDR2 ANQGSEA. This CDR3 contains 14 residues. CDR3 sequence: CSVAKGTFQETQYF. In DNA form, the CDR3 reads TGCAGCGTCGCGAAGGGGACTTTTCAAGAGACCCAGTACTTC.

The V and J genes are TRBV9 and TRBJ2-2; 7 positions agree with TRBD2. Looked up from germline, CDR1 is SGDLS and CDR2 is YYNGEE. The CDR3 has 16 amino acids. After removal of 3 bases from V and 1 base from J, the junction contained 6 bases not matched to a gene. The CDR3 DNA sequence: TGTGCCAGCAGCGAGGGGCTAGCGGTGAACACCGGGGAGCTGTTTTTT. As protein: CASSEGLAVNTGELFF.

This chain joins TRBV20-1 and TRBJ2-7, with D unresolved. V lost 0 bases, J lost 5 bases, and 2 bases lay in between. The V gene's germline CDR1 is DFQATT and CDR2 SNEGSKA (reference sequence). The CDR3 loop spans 10 amino acids. The CDR3 reads CSAREHEQYF. The CDR3 bases are TGCAGTGCTAGAGAGCACGAGCAGTACTTC.

The gene calls are TRBV7-8 and TRBJ1-5; unclear D gene. The CDR3 sequence is 10 residues long. CDR1 SGHVS and CDR2 FQNEAQ come from the germline V gene. V gave up 8 bases and J gave up 5 bases, with 4 bases separating them. The DNA for the CDR3 is TGTGCCAGCGGCGATCAGCCCCAGCATTTT. Protein: CASGDQPQHF.

The chain is built from TRBV30 and TRBJ1-2; possibly TRBD1 for D (5 bases). Trimming shortened V by 2 bases and J by 3 bases, and 13 bases separated the two germline ends. This CDR3 is 14 amino acids long. Per the germline V gene, CDR1 is GTSNPN and CDR2 is SVGIG (reference sequence). CDR3 sequence reads: CAWSRDSRDYGYTF. CDR3 nucleotide sequence: TGTGCCTGGAGTCGGGACTCCCGCGACTATGGCTACACCTTC.

V and J are TRBV29-1 and TRBJ2-1; D possibly matches TRBD1 or TRBD2 (6 bases each). The CDR3 length is 14 residues. CDR1 is SQVTM, CDR2 ANQGSEA, per germline. The germline V and J ends were trimmed by 4 bases and 5 bases, with 15 bases remaining between them. CDR3 bases: TGCAGCGTTGCCGGGGGACAAGAGAACAATGAGCAGTTCTTC. Its translation: CSVAGGQENNEQFF.

The chain links TRBV19 to TRBJ2-1, with TRBD2 identical over 9 bases. J gave up 6 bases and V 6 bases, and 6 bases lay outside the gene matches. The CDR3 has 14 amino acids. The V gene's germline CDR1 is LNHDA and CDR2 SQIVND (reference sequence). The CDR3 DNA reads TGTGCCAGTAGCCCACGACTAGCGGTCAATGAGCAGTTCTTC. Amino acids: CASSPRLAVNEQFF.

The chain recombines TRBV2 with TRBJ2-7, with a possible D match to TRBD1 (6 bases). From germline, CDR1 is SNHLY and CDR2 FYNNEI. The CDR3 sequence is 12 residues long. Trimming took off 6 bases at V and 6 bases at J, with 12 bases between the two ends. CDR3 DNA sequence: TGTGCCAGCAGGGACGACAGGAGCGAGCAGTACTTC. This sequence encodes CASRDDRSEQYF.

The chain joins TRBV6-1 to TRBJ1-2; possible D gene TRBD1, 5 bases. Per the germline V gene, CDR1 is MNHNS and CDR2 is SASEGT. The CDR3 is 14 amino acids. The V end was cut by 2 bases, the J end by 3 bases, with 10 bases between. In nucleotides, the CDR3 is TGTGCCAGCAGTGAACGAGGGGAGGACTATGGCTACACCTTC. This gives the protein CASSERGEDYGYTF.

The J gene is TRBJ1-1, the V gene TRBV11-2; tentative D call: TRBD1 (6 bases). The germline V gene encodes CDR1 SGHAT and CDR2 FQNNGV. Trimming took 3 bases from V and 8 from J, leaving 7 bases between them. The CDR3 extends over 11 amino acids. The CDR3 protein is CASSFGQEAFF. For the CDR3, the DNA is TGTGCCAGCAGCTTCGGACAGGAAGCTTTCTTT.

This clone was picked up one time. The chain employs TRBV9 and TRBJ1-3, with D uncertain. Trimming removed 3 bases from V and 4 bases from J, with 11 bases in between. This CDR3 contains 14 residues. CDR1 SGDLS and CDR2 YYNGEE come from the germline V gene. The CDR3 here is CASSATERGNTIYF. DNA of the CDR3: TGTGCCAGCAGCGCTACTGAAAGGGGAAACACCATATATTTT. The full variable domain, in which reference TRBV9 and TRBJ1-3 provide the parts outside the CDR3, is DSGVTQTPKHLITATGQRVTLRCSPRSGDLSVYWYQQSLDQGLQFLIQYYNGEERAKGNILERFSAQQFPDLHSELNLSSLELGDSALYFCASSATERGNTIYFGEGSWLTVV.

This sequence joins TRBV19 and TRBJ2-2; maybe TRBD1 (6 bases). Germline CDR1 is LNHDA and CDR2 is SQIVND (reference sequence). The length of the CDR3 is 18 residues. The V gene lost 1 base and the J gene lost 5 bases, with 20 bases spanning the gap. DNA for the CDR3: TGTGCCAGTAGTATAGTGGGGCGGCAGGGGACGCGGACCGGGGAGCTGTTTTTT. Protein: CASSIVGRQGTRTGELFF.

In DNA, the CDR3 is TGCGCCAGCAGCGCACGTGGACTAGCAGAGACCCAGTACTTC. Its translation: CASSARGLAETQYF. V gene TRBV10-1 combines with J gene TRBJ2-5, with TRBD2 matching over 8 bases. CDR3 size: 14 residues. Germline V gene lookup returns CDR1 WNHNN and CDR2 SYGVQD (reference sequence). The J segment lost 4 bases and the V segment lost 6 bases, leaving 7 bases of the junction unmatched.

This sequence joins TRBV28 and TRBJ2-5; D unresolved. The CDR3 is made up of 13 amino acids. V dropped 6 bases and J dropped 1 base, with 9 bases sitting between them. Germline V gives CDR1 MDHEN, CDR2 SYDVKM. The CDR3 DNA sequence: TGTGCCAGCAGAACGACATTCCAAGAGACCCAGTACTTC. Protein sequence: CASRTTFQETQYF.